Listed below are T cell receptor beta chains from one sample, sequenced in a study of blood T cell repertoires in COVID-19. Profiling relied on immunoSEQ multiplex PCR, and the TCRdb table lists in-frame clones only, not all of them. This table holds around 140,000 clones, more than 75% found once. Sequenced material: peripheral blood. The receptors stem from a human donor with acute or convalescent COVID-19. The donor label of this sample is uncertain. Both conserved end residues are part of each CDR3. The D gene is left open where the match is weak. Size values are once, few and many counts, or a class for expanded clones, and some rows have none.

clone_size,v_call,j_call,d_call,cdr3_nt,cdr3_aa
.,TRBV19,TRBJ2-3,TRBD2,TGTGCCAGTAGTCAAGGGCTAGCGGCTAGCACAGATACGCAGTATTTT,CASSQGLAASTDTQYF
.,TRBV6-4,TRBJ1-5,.,TGTGCCAGCAGTGAGCAGACAAATCAGCCCCAGCATTTT,CASSEQTNQPQHF
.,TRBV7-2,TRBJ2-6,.,TGTGCCAGCAGCTCAAACAGGGTCGTCGGGGCCAACGTCCTGACTTTC,CASSSNRVVGANVLTF
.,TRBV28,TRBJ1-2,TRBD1,TGTGCCAGCAGTCCCTCCGGGACAGGGGACGCTATGGGCTATGGCTACACCTTC,CASSPSGTGDAMGYGYTF
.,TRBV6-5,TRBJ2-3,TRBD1,TGTGCCAGCAGGGCGGACAGGGGGGGAACAGATACGCAGTATTTT,CASRADRGGTDTQYF
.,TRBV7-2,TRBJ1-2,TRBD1,TGTGCCAGCAGCTCGACGAGGACAGGGCGCGGCTACACCTTC,CASSSTRTGRGYTF
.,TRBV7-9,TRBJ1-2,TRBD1,TGTGCCAGCAGCACGGGACAGGGTCTTGGCTACACCTTC,CASSTGQGLGYTF
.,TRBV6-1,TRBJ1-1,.,TGTGCCAGCAGTGAATGGGGGGGGATGAACACTGAAGCTTTCTTT,CASSEWGGMNTEAFF
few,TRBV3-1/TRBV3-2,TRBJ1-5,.,TGTGCCAGCAGCCCACAACAGGGTACGGTTCAGCCCCAGCATTTT,CASSPQQGTVQPQHF
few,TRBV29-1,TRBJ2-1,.,TGCAGCGTTGACGGAGGGTACAATGAGCAGTTCTTC,CSVDGGYNEQFF
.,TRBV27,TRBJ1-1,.,TGTGCCAGCAGATTGGAGAGGAACACTGAAGCTTTCTTT,CASRLERNTEAFF
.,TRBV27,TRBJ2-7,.,TGTGCCAGCAGTTTACCATCCTACGAGCAGTACTTC,CASSLPSYEQYF
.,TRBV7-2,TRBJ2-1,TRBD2,TGTGCCAGCAGCTTCAATAGCGGGAGGGGTTACAATGAGCAGTTCTTC,CASSFNSGRGYNEQFF
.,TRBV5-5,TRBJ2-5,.,TGTGCCAGCAGCTTGGGAGGGCCAGAGACCCAGTACTTC,CASSLGGPETQYF
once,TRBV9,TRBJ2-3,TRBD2,TGTGCCAGCAGCGGGACTAGCGGGGGCACAGATACGCAGTATTTT,CASSGTSGGTDTQYF
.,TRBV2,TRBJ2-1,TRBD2,TGTGCCAGCAGTGAGGTTAGCGGGGTAAGTGAGCAGTTCTTC,CASSEVSGVSEQFF
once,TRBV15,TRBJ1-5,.,TGTGCCACCCAAGGAGGGGGGGCTGGTCAGCCCCAGCATTTT,CATQGGGAGQPQHF
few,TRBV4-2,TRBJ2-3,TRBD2,TGTGCCAGCAGCCGCACTAGCGGGAGCACAGATACGCAGTATTTT,CASSRTSGSTDTQYF
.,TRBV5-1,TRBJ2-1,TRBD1,TGCGCCAGCAGTCCCTACCGGACAGGGCCCAGCAATGAGCAGTTCTTC,CASSPYRTGPSNEQFF
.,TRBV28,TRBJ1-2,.,TGTGCCAGCAGTTATGGAGGTGGCTACACCTTC,CASSYGGGYTF
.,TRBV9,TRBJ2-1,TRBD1,TGTGCCAGCAGCAATTCAGGGGGCTCCTACAATGAGCAGTTCTTC,CASSNSGGSYNEQFF
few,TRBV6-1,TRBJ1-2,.,TGTGCCAGCAGTGAACTGAATATAGCGTTCGGGGATGGCTACACCTTC,CASSELNIAFGDGYTF
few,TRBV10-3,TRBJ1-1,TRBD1,TGTGCCATCAGCAGGACAGGGGACACTGAAGCTTTCTTT,CAISRTGDTEAFF
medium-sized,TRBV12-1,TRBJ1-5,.,TGTGCCAGCAGCTTTTATTCTCGGAGAATCGGCCAGCCCCAGCATTTT,CASSFYSRRIGQPQHF
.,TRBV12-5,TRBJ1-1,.,TGTGCTAGTGGTTCAAATCGGGGGGGGACTGAAGCTTTCTTT,CASGSNRGGTEAFF
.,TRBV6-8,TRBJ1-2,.,TGTGCCAGCAGTTACTGGGCAGGGCGAGAAAATGGCTACACCTTC,CASSYWAGRENGYTF
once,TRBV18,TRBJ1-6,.,TGTGCCAGCTCGCCTAAGGGGCAGCAAAATTCACCCCTCCACTTT,CASSPKGQQNSPLHF
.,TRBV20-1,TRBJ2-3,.,TGCAGTGCTAGTCCAGGGGAAACGCAGTATTTT,CSASPGETQYF
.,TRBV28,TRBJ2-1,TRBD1,TGTGCCAGCAGTTTACGGCTGGCCCCCCCCAGGGGGCAGCAGTTCTTC,CASSLRLAPPRGQQFF
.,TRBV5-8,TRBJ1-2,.,TGTGCCAGCAGCTTGAGCTCGATCTATGGCTACACCTTC,CASSLSSIYGYTF
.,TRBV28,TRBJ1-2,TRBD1,TGTGCCAGCAGTCAGGGACAGGGACGCCCTCATGGCTACACCTTC,CASSQGQGRPHGYTF
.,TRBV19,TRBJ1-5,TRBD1,TGTGCCAGTAGTATCCCCGGACAGGGGGAAAGTCAGCCCCAGCATTTT,CASSIPGQGESQPQHF
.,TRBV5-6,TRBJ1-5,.,TGTGCCAGCAGCTCCGGACAGATCAATCAGCCCCAGCATTTT,CASSSGQINQPQHF
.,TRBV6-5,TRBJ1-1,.,TGTGCCAGCAGTTGGGAAACAGGCCTTCCCGACACTGAAGCTTTCTTT,CASSWETGLPDTEAFF
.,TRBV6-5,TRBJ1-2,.,TGTGCCAGCAGTTACTCGACAGGTGTTGGCTATGGCTACACCTTC,CASSYSTGVGYGYTF